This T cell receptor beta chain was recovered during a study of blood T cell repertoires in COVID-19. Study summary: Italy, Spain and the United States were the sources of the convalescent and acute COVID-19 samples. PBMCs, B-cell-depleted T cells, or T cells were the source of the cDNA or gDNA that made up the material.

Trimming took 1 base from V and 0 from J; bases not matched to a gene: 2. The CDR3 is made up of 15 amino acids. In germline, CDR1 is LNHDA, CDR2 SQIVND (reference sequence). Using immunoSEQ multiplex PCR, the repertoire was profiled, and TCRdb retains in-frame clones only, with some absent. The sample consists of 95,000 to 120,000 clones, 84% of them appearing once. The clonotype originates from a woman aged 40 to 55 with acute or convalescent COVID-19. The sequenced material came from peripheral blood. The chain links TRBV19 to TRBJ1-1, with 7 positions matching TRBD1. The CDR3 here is CASSIGQGLNTEAFF. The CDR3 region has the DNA TGTGCCAGTAGTATAGGACAGGGCTTGAACACTGAAGCTTTCTTT. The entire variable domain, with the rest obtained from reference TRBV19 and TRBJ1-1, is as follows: DGGITQSPKYLFRKEGQNVTLSCEQNLNHDAMYWYRQDPGQGLRLIYYSQIVNDFQKGDIAEGYSVSREKKESFPLTVTSAQKNPTAFYLCASSIGQGLNTEAFFGQGTRLTVV.